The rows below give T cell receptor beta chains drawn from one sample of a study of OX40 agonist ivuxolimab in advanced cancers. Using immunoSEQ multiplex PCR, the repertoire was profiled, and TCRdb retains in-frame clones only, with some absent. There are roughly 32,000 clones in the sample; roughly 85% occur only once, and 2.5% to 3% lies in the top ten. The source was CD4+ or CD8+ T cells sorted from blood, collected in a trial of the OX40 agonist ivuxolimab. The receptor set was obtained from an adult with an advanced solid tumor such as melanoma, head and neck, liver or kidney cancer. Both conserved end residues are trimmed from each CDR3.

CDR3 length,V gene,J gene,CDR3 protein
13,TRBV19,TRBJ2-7,ASSIVRGQSYEQY
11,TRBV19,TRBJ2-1,ASSIGYRDEQF
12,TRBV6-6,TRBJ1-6,ASSFRQGNSPLH
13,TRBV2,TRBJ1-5,ASRSAVKPNQPQH
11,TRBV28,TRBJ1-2,ASSSGTVRGYT
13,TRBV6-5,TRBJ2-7,ASSPTLDSPGEQY
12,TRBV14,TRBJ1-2,ASSQAYGLGGYT
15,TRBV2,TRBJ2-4,ASSEALFGGAKNIQY
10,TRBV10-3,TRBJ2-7,ATRPDGYEQY
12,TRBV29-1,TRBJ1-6,SVEVAGGGSPLH
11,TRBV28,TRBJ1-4,ASSSRRYEKLF
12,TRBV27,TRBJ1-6,ASRMGRGNSPLH
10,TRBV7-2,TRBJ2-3,ASSQVSDTQY
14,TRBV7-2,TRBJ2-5,ASSLAGTGGQETQY
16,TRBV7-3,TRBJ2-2,ASSLVGPQHANTGELF
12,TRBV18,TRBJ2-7,ASSPGVERSEQY
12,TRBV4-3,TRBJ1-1,ASSQAFWGAEAF
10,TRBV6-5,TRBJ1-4,ASSGPKEKLF
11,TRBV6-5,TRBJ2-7,ATVGRVSYEQY
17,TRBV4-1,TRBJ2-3,ASSQDGKGVLAGGGTQY
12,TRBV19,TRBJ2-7,ASSNEQGGYEQY
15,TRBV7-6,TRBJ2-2,ASSLRRPGGHTGELF
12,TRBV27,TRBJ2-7,ASSQTSEAYEQY
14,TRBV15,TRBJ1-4,ATSRDLGGSNEKLF
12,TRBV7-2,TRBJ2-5,ASSPLGGQETQY
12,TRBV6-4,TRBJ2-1,ASSDSPTINEQF
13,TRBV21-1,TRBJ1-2,ASSKGGRGNYGYT
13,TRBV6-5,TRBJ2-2,ASSRSQGDTGELF
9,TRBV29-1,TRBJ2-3,SVGDGDTQY
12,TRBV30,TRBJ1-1,AWSNGRMNTEAF
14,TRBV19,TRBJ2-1,ASSRRTSGGPNEQF
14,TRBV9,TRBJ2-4,ASSVDVTSQKNIQY
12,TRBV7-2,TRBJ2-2,ASSLTGLAGELF
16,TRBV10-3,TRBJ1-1,ANNNSGQGSIMNTEAF
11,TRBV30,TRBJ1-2,AWSLGGPYGYT
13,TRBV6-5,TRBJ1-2,ASSYGRVGFYGYT
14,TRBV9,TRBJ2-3,ASSVVHWASTDTQY
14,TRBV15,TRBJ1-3,ATSRSPGNSGNTIY
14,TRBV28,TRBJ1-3,ASSLRQTHTGNTIY
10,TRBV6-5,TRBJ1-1,ASRGLGKEAF
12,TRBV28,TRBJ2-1,LTGGASSYNEQF
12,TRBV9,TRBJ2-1,ASSLNPLVNEQF
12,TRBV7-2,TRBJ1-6,ASSLDPRSSPLH
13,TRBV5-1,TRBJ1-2,ASSLEGAGRSGYT
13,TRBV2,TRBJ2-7,ASSLVHPGQGKKY
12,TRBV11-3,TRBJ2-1,ASSLEGGAGEQF
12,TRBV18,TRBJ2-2,ASSPNSNTGELF
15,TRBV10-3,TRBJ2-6,AIKERAGGSGANVLT
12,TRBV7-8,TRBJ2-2,ASSSHGQVGELF
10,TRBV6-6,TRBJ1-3,ASSYSGNTIY